What follows are 11 T cell receptor beta chains derived from one specimen sequenced in a study of shared clonotypes between healthy human individuals. Method: immunoSEQ multiplex PCR; TCRdb's copy keeps in-frame clones and lacks some. The data contain about 480,000 clones, 75% to 80% of them seen just once; the ten biggest clones take up around 13%. Sequencing input: PBMCs. These receptors were obtained from a woman between 35 and 50 years old in good health. Some clones in this sample may be carry-over from other donors' samples.

As concerns this clone: This CDR3 is also generated by other DNA sequences in the sample. The rearrangement joins TRBV28 to TRBJ1-2, with TRBD1 matching 8 bases. The CDR3 sequence is 14 residues long. The V segment lost 6 bases and the J segment 5 bases; nucleotides outside the gene matches: 8. Germline loops: CDR1 MDHEN, CDR2 SYDVKM. The CDR3 loop reads CASSPPTGGYGYTF. In nucleotides, the CDR3 is TGTGCCAGCAGCCCACCAACAGGGGGATATGGCTACACCTTC.

The chain uses TRBV5-6 and TRBJ2-7; D uncertain. Germline V gene lookup returns CDR1 SGHDT and CDR2 YYEEEE. The CDR3 sequence is 13 residues long. V lost 4 bases and J lost 5, with 13 bases in between. The CDR3 spells CASSLSSIHEQYF. As DNA, the CDR3 is TGTGCCAGCAGCCTCTCCTCCATCCACGAGCAGTACTTC. Full variable domain (outside the CDR3, taken from reference TRBV5-6 and TRBJ2-7): DAGVTQSPTHLIKTRGQQVTLRCSPKSGHDTVSWYQQALGQGPQFIFQYYEEEERQRGNFPDRFSGHQFPNYSSELNVNALLLGDSALYLCASSLSSIHEQYFGPGTRLTVT.

V is TRBV4-2 and J is TRBJ1-4; D is ambiguous. Trimming pared 1 base from V and 3 bases from J, leaving 9 bases between. There are 15 residues in the CDR3. Germline V gives CDR1 LGHNA, CDR2 YNFKEQ. The CDR3: CASSQADVANEKLFF. The CDR3 nucleotides read TGTGCCAGCAGCCAAGCGGACGTAGCTAATGAAAAACTGTTTTTT.

This clone was detected a few times. The genes are TRBV19 and TRBJ2-7, with 11 bases lining up with TRBD2. CDR3 length equals 18 residues. Germline V CDR1 and CDR2: LNHDA, SQIVND (reference sequence). V dropped 4 bases and J dropped 1; count of bases not matched to a gene: 12. Here the CDR3 DNA reads TGTGCCAGTAGTACACTCTCTGCTAGCGGGAGGATTTCCTACGAGCAGTACTTC. Residues: CASSTLSASGRISYEQYF.

J is TRBJ2-7 and V is TRBV20-1; no clear D. This CDR3 has 11 residues. From germline, CDR1 is DFQATT and CDR2 SNEGSKA (reference sequence). The ends were cut back, 3 bases at V and 4 bases at J, with 7 bases in the middle. The CDR3 DNA follows: TGCAGTGCTAGTCATAGGTACGAGCAGTACTTC. This translates into CSASHRYEQYF.

V and J are TRBV19 and TRBJ2-3, with D maybe TRBD1 (5 bases). CDR1 is LNHDA and CDR2 is SQIVND in the germline V gene (reference sequence). CDR3 length equals 12 residues. Trimming cost V 0 bases and J 10 bases, with 8 bases left between them. The CDR3 nucleotides read TGTGCCAGTAGTATAGATCTAGGGGCGCAGTATTTT. Translation gives CASSIDLGAQYF.

The gene calls are TRBV7-8 and TRBJ2-3; 7 bases agree with TRBD2. The CDR3 contains 18 residues. The V and J ends lost 5 bases and 1 base, in that order; junction bases with no gene match: 15. Germline lookup yields CDR1 SGHVS and CDR2 FQNEAQ. As DNA, the CDR3 is TGTGCCAGCAGCCCTCCATTGGCGGGAGCGCTACGCACAGATACGCAGTATTTT. This sequence encodes CASSPPLAGALRTDTQYF.

This clone has just a few counts. The chain couples TRBV15 to TRBJ2-1; 10 bases fit TRBD1. The ends lost 3 bases at V and 8 bases at J; junction bases unmatched: 10. Germline values: CDR1 LNHNV, CDR2 YYDKDF (reference sequence). This CDR3 has 16 residues. The CDR3 here is CATSSRDRGRVDEQFF. The DNA for the CDR3 is TGTGCCACCAGCAGCCGGGACAGGGGCCGGGTTGATGAGCAGTTCTTC.

The chain employs TRBV7-2 and TRBJ1-6; TRBD1 is a possible D gene (5 bases). Germline CDR1 and CDR2: SGHTA and FQGNSA. V was pared by 1 base and J by 6 bases, with 10 bases between. The CDR3 has 15 amino acids. The CDR3 loop reads CASSLGGAANSPLHF. In nucleotides, the CDR3 is TGTGCCAGCAGCTTAGGGGGCGCAGCTAATTCACCCCTCCACTTT.

The rearrangement uses TRBV30 and TRBJ2-5; 12 nucleotides agree with TRBD2. CDR3 length equals 15 residues. V dropped 0 bases and J dropped 10; count of bases not matched to a gene: 9. Germline assignment: CDR1 GTSNPN and CDR2 SVGIG (reference sequence). The CDR3 spells CAWSVLTSGRVVQYF. The CDR3 DNA sequence: TGTGCCTGGAGTGTACTGACTAGCGGGAGAGTGGTCCAGTACTTC.

This clone was recorded only once. The chain joins TRBV5-1 to TRBJ1-2, with D perhaps TRBD1 (6 bases). CDR3 length: 14 residues. Germline loops: CDR1 SGHRS, CDR2 YFSETQ. Trimming removed 0 bases at V and 3 bases at J, with 9 bases between. For the CDR3, the DNA is TGCGCCAGCAGCTTGGACAGGGCCGACTATGGCTACACCTTC. Protein sequence: CASSLDRADYGYTF.